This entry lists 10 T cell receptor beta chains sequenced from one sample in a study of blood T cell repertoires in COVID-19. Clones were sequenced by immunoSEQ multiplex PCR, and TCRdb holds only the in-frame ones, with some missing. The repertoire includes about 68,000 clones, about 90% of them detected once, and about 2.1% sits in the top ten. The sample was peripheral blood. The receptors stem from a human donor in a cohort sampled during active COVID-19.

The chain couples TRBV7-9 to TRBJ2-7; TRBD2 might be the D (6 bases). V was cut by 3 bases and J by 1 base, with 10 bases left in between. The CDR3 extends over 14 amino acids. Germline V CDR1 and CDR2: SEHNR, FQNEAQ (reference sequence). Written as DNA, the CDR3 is TGTGCCAGCAGCTTGGGGGGTAGGTCCTACGAGCAGTACTTC. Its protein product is CASSLGGRSYEQYF.

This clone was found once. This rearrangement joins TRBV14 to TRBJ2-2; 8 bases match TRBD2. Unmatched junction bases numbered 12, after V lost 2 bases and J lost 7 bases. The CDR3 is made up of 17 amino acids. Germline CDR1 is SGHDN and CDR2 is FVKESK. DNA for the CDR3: TGTGCCAGCAGCCAAAGAACCGGGACTAGGCTAGTCGGGGAGCTGTTTTTT. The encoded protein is CASSQRTGTRLVGELFF.

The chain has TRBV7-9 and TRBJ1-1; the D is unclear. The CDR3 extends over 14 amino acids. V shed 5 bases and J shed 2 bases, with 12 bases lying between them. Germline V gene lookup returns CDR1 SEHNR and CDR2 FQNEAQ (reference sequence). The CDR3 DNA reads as TGTGCCAGCAGCCCACAGAGCCTTAACACTGAAGCTTTCTTT. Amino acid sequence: CASSPQSLNTEAFF.

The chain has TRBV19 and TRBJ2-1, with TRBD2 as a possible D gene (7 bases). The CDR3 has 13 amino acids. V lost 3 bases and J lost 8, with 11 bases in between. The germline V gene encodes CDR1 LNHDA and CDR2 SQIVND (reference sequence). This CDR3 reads CASSIGGRDEQFF. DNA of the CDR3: TGTGCCAGTAGTATCGGGGGGCGGGATGAGCAGTTCTTC.

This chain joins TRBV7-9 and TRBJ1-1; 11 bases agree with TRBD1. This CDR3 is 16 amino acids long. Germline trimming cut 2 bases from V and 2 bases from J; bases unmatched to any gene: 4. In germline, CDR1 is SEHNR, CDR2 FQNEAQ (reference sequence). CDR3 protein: CASSLTRTGGNTEAFF. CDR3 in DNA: TGTGCCAGCAGCTTAACCCGGACAGGGGGCAACACTGAAGCTTTCTTT.

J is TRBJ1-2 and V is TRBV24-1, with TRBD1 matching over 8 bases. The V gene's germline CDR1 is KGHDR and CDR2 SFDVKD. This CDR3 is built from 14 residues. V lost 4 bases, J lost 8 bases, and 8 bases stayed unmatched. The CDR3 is CATSEAGGAYGYTF. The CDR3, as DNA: TGTGCCACCAGTGAGGCAGGGGGCGCATACGGCTACACCTTC.

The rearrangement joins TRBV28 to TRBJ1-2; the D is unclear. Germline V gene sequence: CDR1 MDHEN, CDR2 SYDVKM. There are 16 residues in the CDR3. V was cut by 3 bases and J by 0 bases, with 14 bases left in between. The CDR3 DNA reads TGTGCCAGCAGTTTGGAGGGCTCATGGGCTAACTATGGCTACACCTTC. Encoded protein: CASSLEGSWANYGYTF.

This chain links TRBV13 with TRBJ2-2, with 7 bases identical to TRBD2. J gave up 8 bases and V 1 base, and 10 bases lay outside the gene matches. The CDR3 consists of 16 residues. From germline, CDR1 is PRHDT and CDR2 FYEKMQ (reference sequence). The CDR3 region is CASSLVAGVPRGELFF. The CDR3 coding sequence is TGTGCCAGCAGCTTAGTTGCGGGAGTCCCCCGAGGGGAGCTGTTTTTT.

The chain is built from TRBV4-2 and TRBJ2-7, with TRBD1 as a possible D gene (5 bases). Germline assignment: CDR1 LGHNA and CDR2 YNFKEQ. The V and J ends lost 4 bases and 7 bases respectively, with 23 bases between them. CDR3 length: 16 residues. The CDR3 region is CASSREAQGTGQEQYF. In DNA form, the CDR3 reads TGTGCCAGCAGCCGAGAGGCCCAGGGAACGGGCCAAGAGCAGTACTTC.

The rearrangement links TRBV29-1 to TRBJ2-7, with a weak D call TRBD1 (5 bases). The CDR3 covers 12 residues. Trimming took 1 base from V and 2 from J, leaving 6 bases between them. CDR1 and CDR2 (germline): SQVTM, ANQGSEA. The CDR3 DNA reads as TGCAGCGTTGAAGGACAGCCCTACGAGCAGTACTTC. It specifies CSVEGQPYEQYF.